This T cell receptor (beta chain) was captured by sequencing in a study of neoadjuvant nivolumab and ipilimumab in lung cancer. Study summary: Nivolumab 3 mg/kg was given days 1, 15 and 29, plus ipilimumab 1 mg/kg day 1 in combination. General study findings and limits: Only a single major-pathologic-response sample was available for clonality analysis. A small number of samples were TCR sequenced. TCR richness and clonality were higher in tumors than adjacent uninvolved lung.

Generated by immunoSEQ multiplex PCR, the TCRdb table keeps only in-frame clones and is missing some. This sample has roughly 23,000 clones, with roughly 85% found just once. Germline V gene data show CDR1 as SGHNT and CDR2 as YENEEA. The CDR3 consists of 14 residues. Trimming took 7 bases from V and 2 from J; bases not matched to a gene: 7. Comment on this clone: Its antigen is not identified.

The rearrangement joins TRBV11-3 to TRBJ2-7; TRBD2 aligns across 8 bases. The sequencing here drew on peripheral blood, taken before neoadjuvant nivolumab, alone or with ipilimumab. This sequence was found in an adult with non-small cell lung cancer. Here the CDR3 DNA reads TGTGCCAGCACCTTTACTAGCGGAACCTACGAGCAGTACTTC. Translation gives CASTFTSGTYEQYF.